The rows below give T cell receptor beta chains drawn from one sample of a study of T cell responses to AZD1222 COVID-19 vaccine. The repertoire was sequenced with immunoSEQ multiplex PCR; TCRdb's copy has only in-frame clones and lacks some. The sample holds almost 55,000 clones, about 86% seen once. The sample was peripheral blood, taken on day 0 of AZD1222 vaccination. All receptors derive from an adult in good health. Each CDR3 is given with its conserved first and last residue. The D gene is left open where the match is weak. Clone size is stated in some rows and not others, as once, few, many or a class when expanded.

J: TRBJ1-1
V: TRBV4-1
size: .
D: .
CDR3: CASSQDGETEAFF
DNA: TGCGCCAGCAGCCAAGACGGGGAAACTGAAGCTTTCTTT

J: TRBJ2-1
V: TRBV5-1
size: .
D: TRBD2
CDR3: CASRLGTSGIRRGNEQFF
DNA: TGCGCCAGCAGGCTTGGGACTAGCGGGATACGGCGGGGCAATGAGCAGTTCTTC

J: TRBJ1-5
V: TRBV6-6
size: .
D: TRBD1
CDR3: CASRVQGLGQPQHF
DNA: TGTGCCAGCAGGGTACAGGGGTTAGGTCAGCCCCAGCATTTT

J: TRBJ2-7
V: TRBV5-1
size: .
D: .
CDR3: CASSLDGTDAYEQYF
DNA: TGCGCCAGCAGCTTGGATGGGACGGATGCCTACGAGCAGTACTTC

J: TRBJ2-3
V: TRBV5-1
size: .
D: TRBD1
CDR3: CASSGRGPGTDTQYF
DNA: TGCGCCAGCAGCGGCAGGGGGCCGGGCACAGATACGCAGTATTTT

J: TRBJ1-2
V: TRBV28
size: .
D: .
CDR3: CASSPIEYGYTF
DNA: TGTGCCAGCAGTCCCATTGAGTATGGCTACACCTTC

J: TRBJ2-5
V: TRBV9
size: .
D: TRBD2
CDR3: CASSNSGGPQETQYF
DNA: TGTGCCAGCAGCAATAGCGGGGGGCCTCAGGAGACCCAGTACTTC

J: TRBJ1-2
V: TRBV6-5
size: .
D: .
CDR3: CASSSGSGYTF
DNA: TGTGCCAGCAGTTCGGGTAGCGGCTACACCTTC

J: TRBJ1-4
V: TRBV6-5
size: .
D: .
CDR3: CASTLTAATNEKLFF
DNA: TGTGCCAGCACCCTGACGGCCGCAACTAATGAAAAACTGTTTTTT

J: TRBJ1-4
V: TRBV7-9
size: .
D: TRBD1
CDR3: CASSFTGDEKLFF
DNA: TGTGCCAGCAGCTTCACAGGGGATGAAAAACTGTTTTTT

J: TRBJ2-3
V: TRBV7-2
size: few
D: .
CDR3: CASSSWRDTQYF
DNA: TGTGCCAGCAGTTCCTGGCGGGATACGCAGTATTTT

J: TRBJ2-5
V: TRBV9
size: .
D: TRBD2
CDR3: CASSPSGTSGWGETQYF
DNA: TGTGCCAGCAGCCCCAGCGGGACTAGCGGGTGGGGGGAGACCCAGTACTTC

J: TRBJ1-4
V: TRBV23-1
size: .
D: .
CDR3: CASSQSSGSNEKLFF
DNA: TGCGCCAGCAGTCAATCGTCCGGGTCTAATGAAAAACTGTTTTTT

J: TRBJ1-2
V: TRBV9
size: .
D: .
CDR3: CASSAGAGTGYTF
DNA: TGTGCCAGCAGCGCCGGTGCGGGCACAGGCTACACCTTC

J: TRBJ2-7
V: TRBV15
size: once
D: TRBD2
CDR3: CATSRDYSGTSGSYEQYF
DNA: TGTGCCACCAGCAGAGACTACTCCGGGACTAGCGGCTCCTACGAGCAGTACTTC

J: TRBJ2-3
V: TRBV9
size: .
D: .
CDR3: CASSLGTVGTDTQYF
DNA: TGTGCCAGCAGCCTCGGCACGGTGGGCACAGATACGCAGTATTTT

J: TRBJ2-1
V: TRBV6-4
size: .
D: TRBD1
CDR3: CASSRGTGEYNEQFF
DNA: TGTGCCAGCAGTAGGGGGACAGGGGAGTACAATGAGCAGTTCTTC

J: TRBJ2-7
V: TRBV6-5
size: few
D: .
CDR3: CASSRDILREQYF
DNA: TGTGCCAGCAGTCGGGACATCCTACGGGAGCAGTACTTC

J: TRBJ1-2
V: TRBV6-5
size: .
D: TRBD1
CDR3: CASSTIQGAKGYTF
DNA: TGTGCCAGCAGTACAATCCAGGGGGCGAAGGGCTACACCTTC

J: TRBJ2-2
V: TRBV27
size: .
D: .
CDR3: CASSPQGFRDTGELFF
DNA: TGTGCCAGCAGCCCACAGGGATTCAGAGACACCGGGGAGCTGTTTTTT

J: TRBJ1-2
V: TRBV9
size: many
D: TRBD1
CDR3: CASSAFRGREGYTF
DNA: TGTGCCAGCAGCGCTTTCAGGGGGCGCGAAGGCTACACCTTC

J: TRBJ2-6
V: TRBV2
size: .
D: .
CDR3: CASRLSSGANVLTF
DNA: TGTGCCAGCAGGCTCAGCTCTGGGGCCAACGTCCTGACTTTC

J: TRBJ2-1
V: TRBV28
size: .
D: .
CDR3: CASSFGILERNEQFF
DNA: TGTGCCAGCAGTTTCGGTATACTAGAAAGGAATGAGCAGTTCTTC

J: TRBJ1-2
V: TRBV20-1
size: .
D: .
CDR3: CSASEFYGYTF
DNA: TGCAGTGCTTCAGAATTCTATGGCTACACCTTC

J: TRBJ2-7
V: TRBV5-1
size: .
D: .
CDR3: CASSLEGTYSYEQYF
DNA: TGCGCCAGCAGCTTGGAAGGGACGTATTCCTACGAGCAGTACTTC

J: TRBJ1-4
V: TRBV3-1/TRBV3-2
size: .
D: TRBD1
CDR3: CASSHPTGEAEKLFF
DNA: TGTGCCAGCAGCCACCCTACAGGGGAGGCTGAAAAACTGTTTTTT

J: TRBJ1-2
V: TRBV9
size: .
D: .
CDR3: CASSLIGDGYTF
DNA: TGTGCCAGCAGCCTGATAGGGGATGGCTACACCTTC

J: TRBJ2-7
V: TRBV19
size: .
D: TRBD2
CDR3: CASSRQAGDVYEQYF
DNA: TGTGCCAGTAGTCGACAAGCGGGAGATGTCTACGAGCAGTACTTC

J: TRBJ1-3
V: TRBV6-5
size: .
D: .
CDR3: CASSQRMGTIYF
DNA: TGTGCCAGCAGTCAAAGGATGGGCACCATATATTTT

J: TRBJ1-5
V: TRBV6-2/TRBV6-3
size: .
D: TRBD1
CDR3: CASSAGTGRSNQPQHF
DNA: TGTGCCAGCAGCGCCGGGACAGGACGTAGCAATCAGCCCCAGCATTTT

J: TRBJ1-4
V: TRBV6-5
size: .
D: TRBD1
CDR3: CASSRDRDEKLFF
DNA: TGTGCCAGCAGCCGCGACAGGGATGAAAAACTGTTTTTT

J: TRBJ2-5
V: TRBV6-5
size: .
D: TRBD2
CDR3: CASSYLGLAGTQYF
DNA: TGTGCCAGCAGTTACTTGGGACTAGCAGGGACCCAGTACTTC

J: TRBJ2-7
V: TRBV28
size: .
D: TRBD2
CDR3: CASSFSGKSYEQYF
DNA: TGTGCCAGCAGTTTTAGCGGGAAGAGCTACGAGCAGTACTTC

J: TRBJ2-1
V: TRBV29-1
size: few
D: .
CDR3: CSVASASSYNEQFF
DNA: TGCAGCGTTGCCAGCGCGAGCTCCTACAATGAGCAGTTCTTC

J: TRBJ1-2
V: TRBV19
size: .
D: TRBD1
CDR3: CASRLPGTGGNGYTF
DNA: TGTGCCAGTAGGCTCCCCGGGACAGGGGGAAATGGCTACACCTTC

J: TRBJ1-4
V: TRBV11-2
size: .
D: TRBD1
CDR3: CASSLDVMPGQRNEKLFF
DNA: TGTGCCAGCAGCTTAGATGTAATGCCGGGACAGCGTAATGAAAAACTGTTTTTT

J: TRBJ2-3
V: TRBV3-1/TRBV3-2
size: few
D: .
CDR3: CASSHLTDTQYF
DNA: TGTGCCAGCAGCCACCTCACAGATACGCAGTATTTT

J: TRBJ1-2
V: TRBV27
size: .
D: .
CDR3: CASGILSRVANYGYTF
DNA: TGTGCCAGCGGAATACTAAGCAGGGTAGCTAACTATGGCTACACCTTC

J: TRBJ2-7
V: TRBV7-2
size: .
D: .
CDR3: CASGFLLGQYF
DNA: TGTGCCAGCGGCTTCCTTTTGGGGCAGTACTTC

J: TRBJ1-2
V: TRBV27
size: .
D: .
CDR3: CASRTREGGYGYTF
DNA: TGTGCCAGCAGGACCCGGGAGGGAGGCTATGGCTACACCTTC

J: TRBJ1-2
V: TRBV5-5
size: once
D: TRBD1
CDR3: CASSPRTGNYGYTF
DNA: TGTGCCAGCAGCCCTAGGACAGGGAACTATGGCTACACCTTC

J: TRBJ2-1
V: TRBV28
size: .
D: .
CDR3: CASSLAGAHNEQFF
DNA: TGTGCCAGCAGTTTGGCGGGGGCACACAATGAGCAGTTCTTC

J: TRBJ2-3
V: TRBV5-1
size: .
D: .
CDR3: CASSSPGEDTQYF
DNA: TGCGCCAGCAGCTCGCCTGGGGAAGATACGCAGTATTTT

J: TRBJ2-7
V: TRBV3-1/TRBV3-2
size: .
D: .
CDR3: CASSQGGVEQYF
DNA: TGTGCCAGCAGCCAAGGCGGGGTGGAGCAGTACTTC